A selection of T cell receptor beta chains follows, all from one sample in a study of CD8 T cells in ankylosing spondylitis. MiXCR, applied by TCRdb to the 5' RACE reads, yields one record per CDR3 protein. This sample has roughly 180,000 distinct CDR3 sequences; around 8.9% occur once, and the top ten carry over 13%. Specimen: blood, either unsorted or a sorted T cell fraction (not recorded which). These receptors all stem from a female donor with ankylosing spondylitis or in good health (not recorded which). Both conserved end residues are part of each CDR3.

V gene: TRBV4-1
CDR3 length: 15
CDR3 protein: CASSHSSGGHTEAFF

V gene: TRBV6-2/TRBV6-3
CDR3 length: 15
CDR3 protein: CASRPVGDIYNEQFF

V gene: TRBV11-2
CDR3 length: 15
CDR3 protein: CASSLDWARTDTQYF

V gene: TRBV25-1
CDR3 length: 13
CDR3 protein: CASSVEELETQYF

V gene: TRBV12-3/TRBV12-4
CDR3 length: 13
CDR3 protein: CASSLGGVGEQYF

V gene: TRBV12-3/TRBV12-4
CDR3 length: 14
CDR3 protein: CASRLTGNHNEQFF

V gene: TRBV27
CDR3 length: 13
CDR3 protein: CASSSQSGGPQHF

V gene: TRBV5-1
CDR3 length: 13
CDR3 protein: CASSFTGDNEQFF

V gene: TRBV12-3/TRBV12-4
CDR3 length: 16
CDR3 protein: CASSPDGSESKNIQYF

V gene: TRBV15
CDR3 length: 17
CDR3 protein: CATSFSPVGLYTGELFF

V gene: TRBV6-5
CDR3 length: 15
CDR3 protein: CASSYSESRGDEQFF

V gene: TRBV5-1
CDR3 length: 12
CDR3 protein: CASRQGTYEQYF

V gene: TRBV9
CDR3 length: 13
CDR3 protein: CASSSGPVSEQYF

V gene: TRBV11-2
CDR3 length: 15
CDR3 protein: CASSLGTGGTGELFF

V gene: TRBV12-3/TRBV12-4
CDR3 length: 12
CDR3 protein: CASSPLGETQYF

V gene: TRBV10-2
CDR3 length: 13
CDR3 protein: CASSWDVRYGYTF

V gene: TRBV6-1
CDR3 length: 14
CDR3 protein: CASVLTGTNEKLFF

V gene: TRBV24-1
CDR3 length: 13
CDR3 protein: CATSGGSGSEQFF

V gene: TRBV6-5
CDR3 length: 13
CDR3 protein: CASSYSWRDTQYF

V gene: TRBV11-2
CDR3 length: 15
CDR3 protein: CASTGFLENGNTIYF

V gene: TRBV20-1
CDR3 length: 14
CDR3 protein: CSARAPLKYNEQFF

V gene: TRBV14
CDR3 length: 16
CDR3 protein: CASSQDEGKVSYEQYF

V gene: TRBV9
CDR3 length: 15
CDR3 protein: CASGFPTLGIYEQYF

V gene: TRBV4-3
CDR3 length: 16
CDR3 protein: CASSQDSTLTNYGYTF

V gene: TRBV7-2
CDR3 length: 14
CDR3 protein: CASSTVVQGWEQYF

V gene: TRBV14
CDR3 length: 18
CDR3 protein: CASSQDFGLAPSYNEQFF

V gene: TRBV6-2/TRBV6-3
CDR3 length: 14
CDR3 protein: CASSYLGRANVLTF

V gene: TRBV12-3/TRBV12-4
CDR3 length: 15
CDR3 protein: CASSQGIVRNTEAFF

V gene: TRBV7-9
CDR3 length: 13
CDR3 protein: CASSLALGEKLFF

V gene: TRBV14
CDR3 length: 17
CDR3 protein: CASSQGGTLGLLYEQFF

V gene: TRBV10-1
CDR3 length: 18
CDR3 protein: CASSEDPLEGSSHYEQYF

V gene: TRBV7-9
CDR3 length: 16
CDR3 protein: CASSLLPGPSNYGYTF

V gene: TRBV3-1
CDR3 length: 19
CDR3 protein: CASSHTRFRGAASYNEQFF

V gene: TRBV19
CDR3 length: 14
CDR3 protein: CASSDRGSYNEQFF

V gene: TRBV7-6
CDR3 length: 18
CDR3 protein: CASSPPTVAGLGNTEAFF

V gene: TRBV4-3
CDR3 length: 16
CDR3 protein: CASSPRLQSSRYGYTF

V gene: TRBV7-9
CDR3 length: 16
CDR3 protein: CASSLGGGSPNYGYTF

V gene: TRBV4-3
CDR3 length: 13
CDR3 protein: CASSPGRGYEQFF

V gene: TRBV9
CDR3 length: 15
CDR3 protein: CASGGAAGRNYGYTF

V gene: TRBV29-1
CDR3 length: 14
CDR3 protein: CSVEDPHGGNEQFF

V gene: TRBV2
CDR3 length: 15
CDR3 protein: CASSHSGEDTGELFF

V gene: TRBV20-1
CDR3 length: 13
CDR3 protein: CSARRRNNQPQHF

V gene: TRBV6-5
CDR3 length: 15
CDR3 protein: CASNPTGGSNQPQHF